The 6 T cell receptor beta chains below all came from one sample that was sequenced in a study of shared clonotypes between healthy human individuals. The protocol was immunoSEQ multiplex PCR, while the TCRdb copy is restricted to in-frame clones and leaves out a portion. This sample has millions of clones; 85% to 95% occur once, and the top ten carry 0.39%. The material sequenced was naive CD4+ T cells from PBMCs. Subset defined: CD45RA+ positively selected. Every receptor here comes from a man between 18 and 35 years old in good health. Some clones in this sample may be carry-over from other donors' samples.

The chain carries TRBV10-1 and TRBJ2-1; 9 bases are shared with TRBD2. V was clipped by 6 bases and J by 3 bases; unmatched bases: 3. The CDR3 length is 14 residues. Germline V lookup: CDR1 WNHNN, CDR2 SYGVQD (reference sequence). The CDR3 sequence is CASSQTSGYNEQFF. For the CDR3, the DNA is TGCGCCAGCAGCCAGACTAGCGGCTACAATGAGCAGTTCTTC.

This sequence joins TRBV27 and TRBJ2-3; tentatively, D is TRBD1 or TRBD2 (5 bases each). This CDR3 contains 15 residues. Germline lookup yields CDR1 MNHEY and CDR2 SMNVEV (reference sequence). The germline V and J ends were trimmed by 5 bases and 10 bases, with 22 bases remaining between them. CDR3 residues: CASSPSRDRQSSQYF. CDR3 bases: TGTGCCAGCAGTCCCTCCCGGGACCGCCAAAGTTCGCAGTATTTT.

The genes are TRBV7-9 and TRBJ2-5, with 9 nucleotides matching TRBD2. CDR1 and CDR2 (germline): SEHNR, FQNEAQ (reference sequence). The CDR3 runs to 15 residues. The V and J ends lost 5 bases and 11 bases, in that order; junction bases with no gene match: 15. This chain's CDR3 is CASSHSAGGAWEQYF. The CDR3 DNA reads TGTGCCAGCAGCCACTCCGCGGGGGGGGCTTGGGAGCAGTACTTC.

V usage is TRBV7-9 and J usage is TRBJ2-1, with 7 positions matching TRBD2. Trimming cost V 7 bases and J 1 base; bases outside gene matches: 7. This CDR3 region has 15 residues. Germline V gene data show CDR1 as SEHNR and CDR2 as FQNEAQ (reference sequence). CDR3 loop: CASTTGEGSYNEQFF. The CDR3 DNA reads TGTGCCAGCACCACCGGGGAGGGGTCCTACAATGAGCAGTTCTTC.

The chain couples TRBV5-6 to TRBJ2-7; 9 bases map to TRBD2. V was pared by 0 bases and J by 6 bases, with 7 bases of the junction left unmatched. Germline lookup yields CDR1 SGHDT and CDR2 YYEEEE. The CDR3 spans 15 residues. The CDR3 coding sequence is TGTGCCAGCAGCTTGGAGGGTAGCGGGAGAGGCGAGCAGTACTTC. It translates to CASSLEGSGRGEQYF.

The genes are TRBV5-1 and TRBJ1-2; possibly TRBD1 for D (6 bases). Deletions cut 0 bases from V and 14 bases from J, with 20 bases between. The CDR3 covers 14 residues. Germline V gives CDR1 SGHRS, CDR2 YFSETQ. The CDR3 protein is CASSLVGQWTTGTF. CDR3 DNA sequence: TGCGCCAGCAGCTTGGTTGGACAGTGGACAACTGGGACCTTC.